The 12 T cell receptor beta chains below were found in one sample sequenced in a study of T cell responses to AZD1222 COVID-19 vaccine. Repertoires were generated with immunoSEQ multiplex PCR, while TCRdb's copy carries only in-frame clones and drops some. Among 120,000 or so clones, 70% to 90% were seen once, and the ten largest hold 10%. Specimen: peripheral blood, collected on day 0 of AZD1222 vaccination. The receptors were gathered from an adult in good health.

The sample holds one count of this clone. The chain combines TRBV7-3 with TRBJ2-1, with D possibly being TRBD2 (6 bases). The CDR3 runs to 13 residues. V was clipped by 3 bases and J by 7 bases, with 10 bases between them. CDR1 is SGHTA and CDR2 is FQGTGA in the germline V gene. The CDR3: CASSFGGSNEQFF. The CDR3 DNA sequence: TGTGCCAGCAGCTTTGGAGGGAGTAATGAGCAGTTCTTC.

This chain links TRBV5-1 with TRBJ2-3, with D perhaps matching TRBD2 (5 bases). V was pared by 0 bases and J by 0 bases, with 14 bases between. The CDR3 has 17 residues. Germline CDR1 reads SGHRS; CDR2 reads YFSETQ. The CDR3 protein is CASSLVVGVASTDTQYF. CDR3 DNA: TGCGCCAGCAGCTTGGTAGTCGGGGTCGCTAGCACAGATACGCAGTATTTT.

This chain uses TRBV3-1 (or the pseudogene TRBV3-2) with TRBJ2-3; no definite D call. V lost 0 bases, J lost 0 bases, and 10 bases lay in between. The CDR3 extends over 16 amino acids. Per germline, CDR1 LGHDT and CDR2 YNNKEL (reference sequence). This chain's CDR3 is CASSQEWAKSTDTQYF. The CDR3, as DNA: TGTGCCAGCAGCCAAGAATGGGCTAAGAGCACAGATACGCAGTATTTT.

In its sample, this clone was seen a few times. The chain employs TRBV19 and TRBJ1-2, with D maybe TRBD1 (6 bases). Germline V gives CDR1 LNHDA, CDR2 SQIVND (reference sequence). CDR3 length: 14 residues. V was clipped by 2 bases and J by 6 bases, with 13 bases between them. CDR3 protein: CASSIQDSSHGYTF. The CDR3 DNA is TGTGCCAGTAGTATACAGGACAGTAGCCATGGCTACACCTTC.

CDR3 nucleotides: TGTGCCAGCAGTCACATCTCCGGGACAAACACCGGGGAGCTGTTTTTT. Translating gives CASSHISGTNTGELFF. The gene calls are TRBV6-6 and TRBJ2-2, with a tentative D call TRBD1 (6 bases). V was trimmed by 5 bases and J by 2 bases, leaving 15 bases between them. This CDR3 has 16 residues. Germline assignment: CDR1 MNHNY and CDR2 SVGAGI (reference sequence).

V usage is TRBV10-3 and J usage is TRBJ2-1; D gene unclear. The CDR3 has 16 amino acids. Germline assignment: CDR1 ENHRY and CDR2 SYGVKD. V shed 2 bases and J shed 0 bases, with 11 bases lying between them. CDR3: CAISEPDKGSYNEQFF. The CDR3 DNA sequence: TGTGCCATCAGTGAGCCAGACAAGGGCTCCTACAATGAGCAGTTCTTC.

The chain uses TRBV7-9 and TRBJ1-3; 8 positions match TRBD1. The CDR3 totals 15 residues. With 6 bases clipped from V and 3 bases from J, the junction kept 7 bases outside the gene matches. The germline V gene encodes CDR1 SEHNR and CDR2 FQNEAQ (reference sequence). In DNA form, the CDR3 reads TGTGCCAGCAGGGGCAGGGGGCATAGTGGAAACACCATATATTTT. Its protein is CASRGRGHSGNTIYF.

J is TRBJ1-2 and V is TRBV5-6, with TRBD1 matching 8 bases. The CDR3 has 14 amino acids. After removal of 5 bases from V and 0 bases from J, the junction contained 3 bases not matched to a gene. Germline CDR1 and CDR2: SGHDT and YYEEEE. The CDR3 nucleotides are TGTGCCAGCAGATGGACAGGGCCTAACTATGGCTACACCTTC. Protein sequence: CASRWTGPNYGYTF. The full variable domain, in which reference TRBV5-6 and TRBJ1-2 provide the parts outside the CDR3, is DAGVTQSPTHLIKTRGQQVTLRCSPKSGHDTVSWYQQALGQGPQFIFQYYEEEERQRGNFPDRFSGHQFPNYSSELNVNALLLGDSALYLCASRWTGPNYGYTFGSGTRLTVV.

The genes are TRBV3-1 (or the pseudogene TRBV3-2) and TRBJ1-1; no definite D call. Germline assignment: CDR1 LGHDT and CDR2 YNNKEL (reference sequence). There are 12 residues in the CDR3. The V end lost 1 base, the J end lost 6 bases, and 6 bases lay between the germline ends. CDR3 coding DNA: TGTGCCAGCAGCCAAGGGGTATCTGAAGCTTTCTTT. Translating gives CASSQGVSEAFF.

This clone was picked up one time. The gene calls are TRBV6-5 and TRBJ2-1, with 9 bases fitting TRBD2. V shed 0 bases and J 7 bases; nucleotides not matched to a gene: 7. The germline gives CDR1 MNHEY, CDR2 SVGAGI. The CDR3 sequence is 16 residues long. Written as DNA, the CDR3 is TGTGCCAGCAGTTACTCGAGGCAGGCGGGGGGGAATGAGCAGTTCTTC. It yields the protein CASSYSRQAGGNEQFF.

As regards this clone: The junction does not match germline at one end; this may be a read error. This sequence joins TRBV18 and TRBJ2-3; 7 bases are a match to TRBD1. CDR1 is KGHSH, CDR2 LQKENI, per germline. The CDR3 has 12 residues. The DNA for the CDR3 is TGTGCCAGCTCACTCGGGACAGAAACGCAGTATTTT. As protein: CASSLGTETQYF.

The chain joins TRBV5-6 to TRBJ2-2, with TRBD2 matching 10 bases. Germline CDR1 is SGHDT and CDR2 is YYEEEE. V dropped 4 bases and J dropped 5; count of bases not matched to a gene: 8. This CDR3 has 16 residues. The CDR3 loop is CASSIRAGGRTGELFF. CDR3 nucleotides: TGTGCCAGCAGCATAAGAGCGGGAGGGAGGACCGGGGAGCTGTTTTTT.